This TCR beta chain emerged from a study of PD-L1 blockade in urothelial cancer (dated by TCRdb to about 2017). Turning to the overall study: All patients started therapy at some point between 2014 and 2016 and received atezolizumab 1,200 mg intravenously every 3 weeks. In the same patients, whole exome sequencing and RNA sequencing of pretreatment tumors were performed in addition to TCR sequencing. Blood samples were analyzed at two time points: 3 weeks after treatment start (second dose) and 6 weeks after treatment start. Blood samples gave median yields of 141,255 T cells and 65,000 to 85,000 unique TCRs, along with a median clonality of 0.080. Several patients reached durable clinical benefit, while some 21 patients did not. Patients had an ECOG performance status of 0 or 1 and had received between 0 and 3 prior chemotherapy regimens. An exploratory multi-omic analysis was conducted of the somatic, immune and clinical correlates of response to PD-L1 blockade with atezolizumab in urothelial cancer. Progression-free survival longer than 6 months counted as durable clinical benefit, and TCR features were additionally tested against both progression-free and overall survival. Pretreatment tumor samples, along with matched peripheral blood collected serially before and after atezolizumab treatment, underwent TCR sequencing. About 85% of the 29 patients were identified as males with urothelial cancer of bladder origin, and a prior smoking history was reported by 18 of 29 patients. Pretreatment blood TCR-seq was available for under 35 patients, at least one posttreatment blood collection was obtained for about 24 patients, and tumor TCR-seq was available for about 24 patients. Overall study results and their limits: A pretreatment peripheral blood TCR clonality below the median was linked to improved progression-free and overall survival. At 3 weeks after the start of treatment, tumor-associated TCR clones in peripheral blood had expanded more in patients with durable benefit (n ≈ 22, p = 0.022). Because the sample size was small (n of about 29) and many of the analyses were exploratory, the results are meant to be hypothesis-generating.

Reading from cysteine to phenylalanine, the CDR3 counts 14 amino acids. Kept here is only the CDR3 DNA, which spans 42 bases and is read in frame from base 1. Trimming takes 6 bases off V and 1 base off J; junction bases not matched to a gene: 5. CDR1 MDHEN and CDR2 SYDVKM were looked up in the germline V gene. Each PCR received spiked-in synthetic TCR analog templates so that absolute template abundance could be estimated from read counts. Using the immunoSEQ assay, TCRbeta CDR3 regions were amplified from genomic DNA with bias-controlled V and J gene primers. Rearranged TCRbeta segments were sequenced at approximately 20X coverage. In the original analysis: Clustering was used to correct sequencing errors, and CDR3s were annotated against IMGT so that V, D and J genes could be assigned. Downstream analyses used only productive TCRbeta rearrangements and left out out-of-frame or stop-codon sequences. To compute clonality, Shannon entropy was normalized by the log of the number of unique productive sequences and then subtracted from one. Clones differing between time points or between blood and tumor were identified using Fisher's exact test with Benjamini-Hochberg correction, with an adjusted p below 0.01 applied as the threshold. Drawn from immuneACCESS, this table holds only the in-frame rearrangements with V and J called that TCRdb kept. Clones are partly lost; checked studies trace under half to an unresolved V gene and leave the rest unexplained. V and J calls plus clone size are reproduced from that table; the DNA served to infer D and trimming. The table for this sample lists 84,000 or so clones; more than 75% of them were counted only once. The ten biggest clones cover approximately 15% of the sample.

The time point tag for this specimen amounts to: pretreatment peripheral blood. The cohort comprised nearly 30 patients with locally advanced or metastatic urothelial carcinoma treated at Memorial Sloan Kettering on a trial protocol. Peripheral blood mononuclear cells were collected from each patient pretreatment and during treatment, giving between 1 and 8 total time points per patient. The Qiagen DNeasy Blood extraction kit was used to purify genomic DNA from total PBMCs and from tumor samples. PBMCs were collected pretreatment and during treatment and were isolated and stored as previously described. This clone was counted a single time. Its antigen is still unknown. No base quality information exists; no much larger clone differs at one position.

This sequence uses TRBV28 and TRBJ1-1; 7 nucleotides in the junction match TRBD1. This TCR derives from a man in his fifties or sixties with urothelial cancer. The starting material was PBMCs, obtained around atezolizumab (anti-PD-L1) treatment. Read as DNA, the sequence is TGTGCCAGCAGGGACGACAGGGAGAACACTGAAGCTTTCTTT. Its translation is CASRDDRENTEAFF.